Shown below are 32 T cell receptor beta chains from a single sample sequenced in a study of blood T cell repertoires in COVID-19. Profiled with immunoSEQ multiplex PCR; TCRdb holds only in-frame clones, not every one. The sample includes about 62,000 clones, more than 80% of them seen just once. Sequenced sample: peripheral blood. These receptors were obtained from a woman between 55 and 75 years old with COVID-19, enrolled during active disease.

The V gene is TRBV5-5, the J gene TRBJ2-7; D gene unclear. Trimming left V 1 base short and J 6 bases short, with 5 bases between. Germline-derived CDR1 and CDR2 are SGHKS and YYEKEE (reference sequence). There are 11 residues in the CDR3. The CDR3: CASSLLREQYF. The DNA of the CDR3 is TGTGCCAGCAGCTTGCTCCGCGAGCAGTACTTC.

The gene calls are TRBV6-6 and TRBJ2-7; 8 nucleotides agree with TRBD2. Looked up from germline, CDR1 is MNHNY and CDR2 is SVGAGI (reference sequence). This CDR3 has 14 amino acids. The V segment lost 2 bases and the J segment 2 bases; nucleotides outside the gene matches: 2. CDR3 residues: CASSYTSGTYEQYF. For the CDR3, the DNA is TGTGCCAGCAGTTACACTAGCGGCACCTACGAGCAGTACTTC.

In nucleotides, the CDR3 is TGCGCCAGCAGCCTCGGGCACACGGGAGGCAATCAGCCCCAGCATTTT. This gives the protein CASSLGHTGGNQPQHF. The chain carries TRBV4-1 and TRBJ1-5; D uncertain. The germline CDR1 and CDR2 sequences are MGHRA and YSYEKL. Trimming cost V 4 bases and J 2 bases, with 15 bases left between them. The length of the CDR3 is 16 residues.

J is TRBJ2-1 and V is TRBV9; D unclear. Germline values: CDR1 SGDLS, CDR2 YYNGEE. V was clipped by 3 bases and J by 0 bases, with 10 bases between them. CDR3 length: 15 residues. CDR3 sequence: CASSETASSYNEQFF. CDR3 DNA: TGTGCCAGCAGCGAGACTGCTAGCTCCTACAATGAGCAGTTCTTC. The variable domain in full, with the rest retrieved from reference TRBV9 and TRBJ2-1, is DSGVTQTPKHLITATGQRVTLRCSPRSGDLSVYWYQQSLDQGLQFLIQYYNGEERAKGNILERFSAQQFPDLHSELNLSSLELGDSALYFCASSETASSYNEQFFGPGTRLTVL.

The chain couples TRBV9 to TRBJ2-1, with D maybe TRBD2 (6 bases). The CDR3 is made up of 15 amino acids. CDR1 is SGDLS and CDR2 is YYNGEE in the germline V gene. V lost 4 bases, J lost 1 base, and 12 bases lay in between. The CDR3 reads CASSPQRASYNEQFF. The CDR3 DNA is TGTGCCAGCAGCCCCCAGCGGGCGTCCTACAATGAGCAGTTCTTC.

CDR3 nucleotides: TGTGCCAGCAGCTTACGGCAGGGTTGGTACCAAGAGACCCAGTACTTC. Its translation is CASSLRQGWYQETQYF. This chain uses TRBV11-1 with TRBJ2-5; tentatively, D is TRBD1 (5 bases). The CDR3 is 16 residues long. CDR1 and CDR2 from the germline V gene are SGHAT and FQDESV (reference sequence). V lost 2 bases, J lost 0 bases, and 13 bases lay in between.

This clone is a singleton in its sample. The chain joins TRBV7-3 to TRBJ1-4, with a possible D match to TRBD1 (6 bases). The V gene lost 2 bases and the J gene lost 7 bases, with 17 bases spanning the gap. This CDR3 spans 16 amino acids. CDR1 is SGHTA and CDR2 is FQGTGA in the germline V gene. CDR3 sequence reads: CASSLLIQGRVEKLFF. CDR3 bases: TGTGCCAGCAGCTTACTGATCCAGGGGAGGGTTGAAAAACTGTTTTTT.

The chain couples TRBV15 to TRBJ2-3, with 7 bases fitting TRBD1. This CDR3 spans 14 amino acids. CDR1 LNHNV and CDR2 YYDKDF come from the germline V gene (reference sequence). V dropped 1 base and J dropped 4; count of bases not matched to a gene: 2. The CDR3 reads CATSRGDSPDTQYF. In DNA form, the CDR3 reads TGTGCCACCAGCAGAGGGGACAGCCCAGATACGCAGTATTTT.

The gene calls are TRBV18 and TRBJ1-1; D is possibly TRBD1 (5 bases). Trimming left V 2 bases short and J 1 base short, with 11 bases between. The CDR3 consists of 15 residues. CDR1 is KGHSH, CDR2 LQKENI, per germline. The CDR3 region has the DNA TGTGCCAGCTCACCATACCGGGGGAAGAACACTGAAGCTTTCTTT. This sequence encodes CASSPYRGKNTEAFF.

This rearrangement joins TRBV29-1 to TRBJ1-5; 12 bases map to TRBD1. Per germline, CDR1 SQVTM and CDR2 ANQGSEA. V gave up 6 bases and J gave up 7 bases; unmatched junction bases: 7. This CDR3 is 14 amino acids long. The CDR3 here is CSVGGQGAGQPQHF. The CDR3 nucleotides are TGCAGCGTGGGGGGACAGGGGGCCGGACAGCCCCAGCATTTT.

The chain is built from TRBV18 and TRBJ2-5; D ambiguous. CDR3 length: 14 residues. Germline V lookup: CDR1 KGHSH, CDR2 LQKENI. V was cut by 2 bases and J by 7 bases, with 14 bases left in between. CDR3 in DNA: TGTGCCAGCTCACCAGAAGCCCTAGACGGGACCCAGTACTTC. Translating gives CASSPEALDGTQYF.

This clone was detected once. This chain connects TRBV11-3 to TRBJ2-1; a possible D gene is TRBD1 (5 bases). This CDR3 has 16 residues. With 4 bases removed from V and 0 bases from J, the gap between germline ends came to 13 bases. CDR1 and CDR2 (germline): SGHNT, YENEEA. This CDR3 reads CASSSITGSSYNEQFF. Here the CDR3 DNA reads TGTGCCAGCAGCTCTATCACAGGAAGCTCCTACAATGAGCAGTTCTTC.

CDR3 in amino acids: CASSRPEVRFTNQPQHF. As DNA, the CDR3 is TGCGCCAGCAGCCGCCCAGAGGTGCGGTTTACGAATCAGCCCCAGCATTTT. The V gene is TRBV4-1, the J gene TRBJ1-5; D is uncertain. Trimming pared 4 bases from V and 4 bases from J, leaving 20 bases between. Germline V gene lookup returns CDR1 MGHRA and CDR2 YSYEKL. The CDR3 consists of 17 residues.

The chain uses TRBV7-2 and TRBJ2-5, with a tentative D call TRBD1 (6 bases). The CDR3 totals 14 residues. V was pared by 3 bases and J by 3 bases, with 11 bases between. Germline V gene lookup returns CDR1 SGHTA and CDR2 FQGNSA. In nucleotides, the CDR3 is TGTGCCAGCAGCTTCCGGGACACGGAAGAGACCCAGTACTTC. This encodes CASSFRDTEETQYF.

V and J are TRBV5-6 and TRBJ2-7, with a tentative D call TRBD2 (5 bases). There are 12 residues in the CDR3. The germline V gene has CDR1 SGHDT and CDR2 YYEEEE. Trimming removed 3 bases from V and 6 bases from J, with 10 bases in between. The DNA for the CDR3 is TGTGCCAGCAGCTCCCGGACTGTCGAGCAGTACTTC. Translating it yields CASSSRTVEQYF.

The rearrangement uses TRBV24-1 and TRBJ1-6; D remains ambiguous. The germline CDR1 and CDR2 sequences are KGHDR and SFDVKD. The CDR3 length is 14 residues. V was clipped by 9 bases and J by 8 bases, with 16 bases between them. CDR3 residues: CATHDGEADSPLHF. In DNA, the CDR3 is TGTGCCACCCATGACGGGGAGGCGGATTCACCCCTCCACTTT.

The chain joins TRBV4-2 to TRBJ1-4, with 8 nucleotides matching TRBD1. The CDR3 has 14 residues. Germline V gene data show CDR1 as LGHNA and CDR2 as YNFKEQ. J gave up 4 bases and V 6 bases, and 4 bases lay outside the gene matches. CDR3 nucleotide sequence: TGTGCCAGCAGTGCGGGACAGGTTAATGAAAAACTGTTTTTT. Protein: CASSAGQVNEKLFF.

This chain uses TRBV14 with TRBJ2-7, with 8 bases that match TRBD2. Germline CDR1 and CDR2: SGHDN and FVKESK. The V segment lost 2 bases and the J segment 4 bases; nucleotides outside the gene matches: 7. This CDR3 is built from 15 residues. The CDR3 DNA reads as TGTGCCAGCAGCCAATGGGCGGGGGGTGAGTACGAGCAGTACTTC. Its protein is CASSQWAGGEYEQYF.

This chain connects TRBV19 to TRBJ2-5, with 7 bases identical to TRBD2. The ends lost 6 bases at V and 5 bases at J; junction bases unmatched: 9. The CDR3 has 14 residues. Germline CDR1 is LNHDA and CDR2 is SQIVND (reference sequence). This chain's CDR3 is CASSEDSGRETQYF. The CDR3 nucleotides read TGTGCCAGTAGCGAAGATAGCGGGCGGGAGACCCAGTACTTC.

This clone showed up just once. The genes are TRBV5-1 and TRBJ2-1, with 7 nucleotides matching TRBD2. Looked up from germline, CDR1 is SGHRS and CDR2 is YFSETQ. This CDR3 contains 15 residues. With 1 base clipped from V and 0 bases from J, the junction kept 1 base outside the gene matches. Written as DNA, the CDR3 is TGCGCCAGCAGCTTGAGCGGGACCTCCTACAATGAGCAGTTCTTC. It is translated as CASSLSGTSYNEQFF.

CDR3 region: CASSVGHDSGLAGPSSYEQYF. CDR3 sequence (DNA): TGTGCCAGCAGCGTAGGGCACGATTCGGGACTAGCGGGGCCAAGCTCCTACGAGCAGTACTTC. This chain joins TRBV9 and TRBJ2-7; 13 nucleotides line up with TRBD2. The CDR3 has 21 residues. The V gene's germline CDR1 is SGDLS and CDR2 YYNGEE. After removal of 0 bases from V and 0 bases from J, the junction contained 15 bases not matched to a gene.

V gene TRBV7-3 combines with J gene TRBJ2-2; 13 bases are shared with TRBD2. The CDR3 length is 16 residues. With V trimmed by 5 bases and J by 7 bases, 7 bases remained unmatched. Germline V lookup: CDR1 SGHTA, CDR2 FQGTGA. CDR3 residues: CASSPGLAGKGGELFF. CDR3 DNA: TGTGCCAGCAGCCCGGGACTAGCGGGAAAGGGCGGGGAGCTGTTTTTT. Supplemented by reference TRBV7-3 and TRBJ2-2, the full variable domain reads GAGVSQTPSNKVTEKGKYVELRCDPISGHTALYWYRQSLGQGPEFLIYFQGTGAADDSGLPNDRFFAVRPEGSVSTLKIQRTERGDSAVYLCASSPGLAGKGGELFFGEGSRLTVL.

In its sample, this clone was seen a few times. The chain combines TRBV6-2 or TRBV6-3 with TRBJ2-7; 9 bases are shared with TRBD2. V was pared by 7 bases and J by 7 bases, with 14 bases of the junction left unmatched. Looked up from germline, CDR1 is MNHEY and CDR2 is SVGEGT. CDR3 size: 15 residues. CDR3: CASNPPWTSVTEQYF. The CDR3 DNA sequence: TGTGCCAGCAACCCGCCCTGGACTAGCGTTACGGAGCAGTACTTC.

The chain couples TRBV6-2 or TRBV6-3 to TRBJ1-2, with a weak D call TRBD1 (5 bases). Germline V gene lookup returns CDR1 MNHEY and CDR2 SVGEGT. There are 14 residues in the CDR3. V was pared by 2 bases and J by 8 bases, with 15 bases between. Written as DNA, the CDR3 is TGTGCCAGCAGTTACAACAGGTTCATGAGCGGCTACACCTTC. Translating it yields CASSYNRFMSGYTF.

The rearrangement links TRBV25-1 to TRBJ2-7; maybe TRBD1 (6 bases). With 7 bases removed from V and 3 bases from J, the gap between germline ends came to 22 bases. This CDR3 has 16 residues. The germline V gene encodes CDR1 MGHDK and CDR2 SYGVNS. The CDR3 DNA reads TGTGCCAGCACCACTGACAGGACGGGAAGAGTCTACGAGCAGTACTTC. Translation: CASTTDRTGRVYEQYF.

This chain joins TRBV13 and TRBJ2-2; TRBD1 agrees at 8 bases. The junction had 1 base not matched to a gene; V was cut back by 0 bases and J by 4 bases. This CDR3 has 15 amino acids. Germline V gives CDR1 PRHDT, CDR2 FYEKMQ (reference sequence). CDR3 sequence: CASSLGTGATGELFF. The DNA for the CDR3 is TGTGCCAGCAGCTTAGGGACAGGGGCCACCGGGGAGCTGTTTTTT.

This clone has only a few counts. This chain's CDR3 is CASSRDRGHSNQPQHF. In DNA, the CDR3 is TGTGCCAGTAGCCGGGACAGGGGGCATAGCAATCAGCCCCAGCATTTT. The gene calls are TRBV19 and TRBJ1-5; 12 bases fit TRBD1. V was clipped by 6 bases and J by 0 bases; unmatched bases: 3. CDR3 length: 16 residues. Per germline, CDR1 LNHDA and CDR2 SQIVND (reference sequence). The variable domain in full, completed from reference TRBV19 and TRBJ1-5, reads DGGITQSPKYLFRKEGQNVTLSCEQNLNHDAMYWYRQDPGQGLRLIYYSQIVNDFQKGDIAEGYSVSREKKESFPLTVTSAQKNPTAFYLCASSRDRGHSNQPQHFGDGTRLSIL.

This clone appeared a single time. V usage is TRBV27 and J usage is TRBJ2-7; TRBD1 matches at 8 bases. This CDR3 region has 15 residues. V lost 5 bases to trimming and J lost 4 bases; unmatched junction nucleotides: 10. Germline-derived CDR1 and CDR2 are MNHEY and SMNVEV (reference sequence). The CDR3 loop reads CASSRRTGMTYEQYF. As DNA, the CDR3 is TGTGCCAGCAGTCGACGGACAGGGATGACTTACGAGCAGTACTTC.

The V call is TRBV15, the J call TRBJ1-2, with 12 bases fitting TRBD1. The CDR3 is 17 residues long. The germline CDR1 and CDR2 sequences are LNHNV and YYDKDF (reference sequence). V shed 5 bases, J shed 8 bases, and the junction held 15 bases outside the gene matches. CDR3: CATSPVLRDRGREGYTF. Written as DNA, the CDR3 is TGTGCCACCAGCCCAGTCCTCCGGGACAGGGGGCGCGAGGGCTACACCTTC.

This chain connects TRBV3-1 (or the pseudogene TRBV3-2) to TRBJ2-7; 9 bases are shared with TRBD2. CDR1 is LGHDT, CDR2 YNNKEL, per germline (reference sequence). Losses at the gene ends were 0 bases for V and 5 bases for J; bases not matched to a gene: 5. The CDR3 runs 15 residues. CDR3: CASSQDSSGSHEQYF. CDR3 bases: TGTGCCAGCAGCCAAGATAGTAGCGGGAGCCACGAGCAGTACTTC.

The rearrangement joins TRBV24-1 to TRBJ1-2; no clear D gene. Germline V gene sequence: CDR1 KGHDR, CDR2 SFDVKD. The CDR3 covers 13 residues. V was shortened by 1 base and J by 8 bases, with 10 bases between the two germline ends. CDR3 amino acids: CATSDFQSQGYTF. The CDR3 DNA reads TGTGCCACCAGTGATTTCCAGTCTCAAGGCTACACCTTC.

The genes are TRBV7-2 and TRBJ2-3; 8 nucleotides match TRBD2. The CDR3 runs 15 residues. Unmatched junction bases numbered 4, after V lost 5 bases and J lost 0 bases. The germline V gene encodes CDR1 SGHTA and CDR2 FQGNSA. DNA for the CDR3: TGTGCCAGCAGCCTCGGGAGGGCTAGCACAGATACGCAGTATTTT. Translating gives CASSLGRASTDTQYF.